Included here is one T cell receptor (beta chain) sequence, with context. Its antigen is still unknown. TCRdb redid the calling of the RT-PCR reads with MiXCR, one entry per CDR3 protein. Found here are more than 400,000 distinct CDR3 sequences, about 10% of them singletons; the top ten hold roughly 12%. This sample stems from a study of response to subunit inactivated influenza vaccine. With 3 bases removed from V and 2 bases from J, the gap between germline ends came to 18 bases. CDR1 is SGHVS and CDR2 is FQNEAQ in the germline V gene. The CDR3 has 17 amino acids. Whole-study results and caveats: Each seasonal influenza vaccination recruits few new T cells, the authors suggested.

The V and J genes are TRBV7-8 and TRBJ2-3; a weak D match, TRBD2 (6 bases). The clonotype was recovered from a man in his fifties who received an inactivated influenza vaccine. The material was PBMCs from blood, obtained 35 to 45 days after vaccination. The CDR3, as DNA: TGTGCCAGCAGCTTGGCCCGACAGTGGGGGGTCACAGATACGCAGTATTTT. This encodes CASSLARQWGVTDTQYF.